Shown below are 13 T cell receptor beta chains from a single sample sequenced in a study of brain T cells in children with intractable seizures. Clones were read by immunoSEQ multiplex PCR, and TCRdb kept only the in-frame ones, dropping some. The sample records over 95,000 clones, approximately 94% being singletons. The source was peripheral blood, collected at surgery. The receptors were sampled from a boy under three years old with hemimegalencephaly and intractable seizures.

The chain links TRBV5-1 to TRBJ2-7; 8 positions agree with TRBD2. CDR3 length: 13 residues. Germline V gene data show CDR1 as SGHRS and CDR2 as YFSETQ. V was clipped by 5 bases and J by 4 bases; unmatched bases: 5. The CDR3 protein is CASRLSGAYEQYF. The CDR3 DNA sequence: TGCGCCAGCAGGCTTAGCGGGGCTTACGAGCAGTACTTC.

The rearrangement links TRBV4-1 to TRBJ2-6; possibly TRBD1 for D (5 bases). Deletions cut 1 base from V and 1 base from J, with 14 bases between. Germline V CDR1 and CDR2: MGHRA, YSYEKL. The CDR3 has 18 amino acids. The CDR3: CASSQGTQPGSGANVLTF. The CDR3 DNA sequence: TGCGCCAGCAGCCAAGGGACACAACCCGGTTCTGGGGCCAACGTCCTGACTTTC.

V is TRBV5-1 and J is TRBJ2-7, with 11 bases identical to TRBD2. Germline V gives CDR1 SGHRS, CDR2 YFSETQ. V lost 3 bases to trimming and J lost 4 bases; unmatched junction nucleotides: 3. The length of the CDR3 is 14 residues. The CDR3 sequence is CASSSLAGAYEQYF. CDR3 nucleotide sequence: TGCGCCAGCAGCTCACTAGCGGGGGCTTACGAGCAGTACTTC.

The rearrangement links TRBV7-9 to TRBJ2-3; 9 nucleotides align to TRBD2. The CDR3 sequence is 15 residues long. The germline CDR1 and CDR2 sequences are SEHNR and FQNEAQ (reference sequence). With 3 bases clipped from V and 3 bases from J, the junction kept 4 bases outside the gene matches. The CDR3, as DNA: TGTGCCAGCAGCTTGGTAGCGGGAGCGACAGATACGCAGTATTTT. Its protein product is CASSLVAGATDTQYF.

The chain combines TRBV24-1 with TRBJ2-5, with D possibly matching TRBD1 (6 bases). Per the germline V gene, CDR1 is KGHDR and CDR2 is SFDVKD. This CDR3 spans 14 amino acids. V shed 2 bases and J shed 5 bases, with 11 bases lying between them. CDR3 coding DNA: TGTGCCACCAGTGATTCAACAGGGTTCGAGACCCAGTACTTC. This gives the protein CATSDSTGFETQYF.

The chain employs TRBV6-4 and TRBJ2-1, with D perhaps TRBD2 (5 bases). V shed 0 bases and J shed 1 base, with 10 bases lying between them. Germline CDR1 and CDR2: MRHNA and SNTAGT. The CDR3 spans 16 residues. The CDR3 DNA reads TGTGCCAGCAGTGACTCTTTGAGGGCGTCCTACAATGAGCAGTTCTTC. Protein: CASSDSLRASYNEQFF.

The J gene is TRBJ1-5, the V gene TRBV28; TRBD1 might be the D (5 bases). With 6 bases removed from V and 9 bases from J, the gap between germline ends came to 18 bases. This CDR3 has 14 residues. Per germline, CDR1 MDHEN and CDR2 SYDVKM. As DNA, the CDR3 is TGTGCCAGCAGGTGGCAGGGTTCGACTTGGCCCCAGCATTTT. As protein: CASRWQGSTWPQHF.

The chain links TRBV7-2 to TRBJ2-1; 8 positions agree with TRBD2. J gave up 3 bases and V 5 bases, and 9 bases lay outside the gene matches. Germline V CDR1 and CDR2: SGHTA, FQGNSA. The CDR3 spans 16 residues. The CDR3 loop reads CASSPAGLEGYNEQFF. Written as DNA, the CDR3 is TGTGCCAGCAGCCCCGCGGGACTAGAGGGCTACAATGAGCAGTTCTTC.

This clone was counted a single time. The chain has TRBV15 and TRBJ1-4; unclear D gene. The CDR3 runs to 16 residues. Trimming removed 5 bases from V and 4 bases from J, with 17 bases in between. Germline lookup yields CDR1 LNHNV and CDR2 YYDKDF (reference sequence). CDR3 nucleotides: TGTGCCACCAGCCCAATCGGGAGGGCGGGTAATGAAAAACTGTTTTTT. As protein: CATSPIGRAGNEKLFF.

The chain uses TRBV23-1 and TRBJ2-1; D remains ambiguous. TRBV23-1 is designated an ORF whose function remains uncertain. V lost 1 base and J 3 bases, leaving 13 bases between the germline ends. The CDR3 spans 16 residues. CDR3 protein: CASSQFARRFYNEQFF. CDR3 nucleotides: TGCGCCAGCAGTCAATTCGCACGAAGATTCTACAATGAGCAGTTCTTC.

V usage is TRBV2 and J usage is TRBJ1-5; D may be TRBD1 (5 bases). This CDR3 contains 14 residues. The ends were cut back, 3 bases at V and 2 bases at J, with 8 bases in the middle. CDR1 SNHLY and CDR2 FYNNEI come from the germline V gene. The DNA of the CDR3 is TGTGCCAGCAGTGATGTGGGACGCAATCAGCCCCAGCATTTT. This translates into CASSDVGRNQPQHF.

The chain links TRBV10-3 to TRBJ1-1; 8 bases line up with TRBD1. The CDR3 is 16 amino acids. From germline, CDR1 is ENHRY and CDR2 SYGVKD. V was clipped by 4 bases and J by 1 base; unmatched bases: 8. DNA of the CDR3: TGTGCCATCAGTGGGGCCCCGGGACAGGAGAACACTGAAGCTTTCTTT. Translation gives CAISGAPGQENTEAFF.

The V and J genes are TRBV7-3 and TRBJ2-3; a weak D match, TRBD1 (6 bases). The germline gives CDR1 SGHTA, CDR2 FQGTGA. The CDR3 loop spans 15 amino acids. Deletions cut 1 base from V and 1 base from J, with 9 bases between. The CDR3 is CASSLRPGGTDTQYF. As DNA, the CDR3 is TGTGCCAGCAGCTTAAGGCCAGGGGGCACAGATACGCAGTATTTT.